This entry is about one TCR beta chain. The antigen remains undetermined. Clones were read by immunoSEQ multiplex PCR, and TCRdb kept only the in-frame ones, dropping some. The sample consists of 30,000 or so clones, 75% to 90% of them appearing once. The entry originates in a study of OX40 agonist ivuxolimab in advanced cancers. Points from the study as a whole: Low clonal expansion, among the lowest seen, marked partial responders at 0.1-3.0 mg/kg.

This CDR3 comprises 15 residues. Germline CDR1 and CDR2: SGHVS and FQNEAQ. The trim removed 4 bases at V and 4 bases at J, leaving 5 bases unmatched. The source is an adult with an advanced solid tumor such as melanoma, head and neck, liver or kidney cancer. The chain employs TRBV7-8 and TRBJ2-3, with TRBD2 matching over 10 bases. The input for sequencing was CD4+ or CD8+ T cells sorted from blood, taken in a trial of the OX40 agonist ivuxolimab. The CDR3 region has the DNA TGTGCCAGCAGCTCCTTAGCGGGAGGCGCAGATACGCAGTATTTT. This gives the protein CASSSLAGGADTQYF.